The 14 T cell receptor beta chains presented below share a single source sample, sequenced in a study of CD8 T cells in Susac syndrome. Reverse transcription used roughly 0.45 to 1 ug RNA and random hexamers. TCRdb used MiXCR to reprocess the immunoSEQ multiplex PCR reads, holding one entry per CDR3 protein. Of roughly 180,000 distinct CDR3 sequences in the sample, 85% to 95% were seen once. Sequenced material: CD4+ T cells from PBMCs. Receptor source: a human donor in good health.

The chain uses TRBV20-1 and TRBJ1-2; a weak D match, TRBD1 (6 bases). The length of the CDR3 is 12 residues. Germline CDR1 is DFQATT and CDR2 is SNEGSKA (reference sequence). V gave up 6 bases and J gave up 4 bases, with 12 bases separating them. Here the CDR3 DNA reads TGCAGTGCACTGGGGGCACGCTATGGCTACACCTTC. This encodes CSALGARYGYTF.

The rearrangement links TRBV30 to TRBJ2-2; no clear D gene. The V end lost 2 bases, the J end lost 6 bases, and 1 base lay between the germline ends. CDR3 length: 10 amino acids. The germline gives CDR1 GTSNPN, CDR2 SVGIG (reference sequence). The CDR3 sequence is CAWSSGELFF. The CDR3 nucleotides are TGTGCCTGGAGTTCCGGGGAGCTGTTTTTT.

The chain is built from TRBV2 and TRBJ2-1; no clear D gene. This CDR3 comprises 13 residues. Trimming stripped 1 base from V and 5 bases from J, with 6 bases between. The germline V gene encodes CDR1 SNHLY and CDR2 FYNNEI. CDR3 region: CASSEEKHNEQFF. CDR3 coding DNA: TGTGCCAGCAGTGAAGAAAAACACAATGAGCAGTTCTTC.

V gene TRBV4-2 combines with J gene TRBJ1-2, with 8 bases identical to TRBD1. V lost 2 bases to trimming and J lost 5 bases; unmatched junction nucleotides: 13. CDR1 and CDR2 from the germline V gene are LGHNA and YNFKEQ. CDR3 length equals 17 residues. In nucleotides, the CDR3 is TGTGCCAGCAGCCAAAGTCTTCCGGGACAGGAGATTTATGGCTACACCTTC. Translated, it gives CASSQSLPGQEIYGYTF.

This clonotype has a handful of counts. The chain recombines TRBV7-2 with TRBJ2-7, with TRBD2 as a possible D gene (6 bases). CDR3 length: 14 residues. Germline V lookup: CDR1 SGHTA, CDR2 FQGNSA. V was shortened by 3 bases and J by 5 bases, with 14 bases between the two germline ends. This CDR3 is CASSLRDGGNEQYF. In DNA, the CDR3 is TGTGCCAGCAGCTTGCGAGACGGAGGGAACGAGCAGTACTTC.

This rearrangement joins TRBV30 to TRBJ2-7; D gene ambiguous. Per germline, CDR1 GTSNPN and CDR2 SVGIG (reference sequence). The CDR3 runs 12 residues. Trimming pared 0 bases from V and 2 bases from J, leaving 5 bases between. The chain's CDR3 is CAWSVGTYEQYF. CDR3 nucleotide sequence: TGTGCCTGGAGTGTAGGGACCTACGAGCAGTACTTC.

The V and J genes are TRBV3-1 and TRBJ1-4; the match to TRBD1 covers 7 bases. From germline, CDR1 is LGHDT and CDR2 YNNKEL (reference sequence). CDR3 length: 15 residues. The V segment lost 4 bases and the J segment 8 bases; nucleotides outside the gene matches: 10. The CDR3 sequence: CASSRPRTGREKLFF. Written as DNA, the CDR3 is TGTGCCAGCAGCCGACCTAGGACAGGAAGAGAAAAACTGTTTTTT.

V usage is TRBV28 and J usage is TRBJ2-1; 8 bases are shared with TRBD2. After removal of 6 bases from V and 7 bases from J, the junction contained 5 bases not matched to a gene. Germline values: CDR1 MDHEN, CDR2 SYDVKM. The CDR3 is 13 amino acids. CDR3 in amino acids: CASRGAGENEQFF. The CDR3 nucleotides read TGTGCCAGCAGAGGAGCGGGAGAAAATGAGCAGTTCTTC.

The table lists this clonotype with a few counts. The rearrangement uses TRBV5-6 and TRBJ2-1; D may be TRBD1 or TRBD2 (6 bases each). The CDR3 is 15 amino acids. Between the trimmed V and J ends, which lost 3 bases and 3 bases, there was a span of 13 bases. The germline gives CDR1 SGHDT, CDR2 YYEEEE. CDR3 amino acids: CASSWRDTDYNEQFF. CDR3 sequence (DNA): TGTGCCAGCAGCTGGCGGGACACTGACTACAATGAGCAGTTCTTC.

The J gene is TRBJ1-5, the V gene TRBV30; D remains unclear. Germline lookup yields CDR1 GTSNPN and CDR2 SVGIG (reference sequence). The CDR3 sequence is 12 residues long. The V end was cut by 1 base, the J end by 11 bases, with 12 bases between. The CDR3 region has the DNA TGTGCCTGGAGTGCTACCGACGTGGCCCAGCATTTT. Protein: CAWSATDVAQHF.

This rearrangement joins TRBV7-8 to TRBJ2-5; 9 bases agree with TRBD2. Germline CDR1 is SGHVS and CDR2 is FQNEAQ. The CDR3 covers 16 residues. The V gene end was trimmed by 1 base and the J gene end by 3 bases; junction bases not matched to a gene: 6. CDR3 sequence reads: CASSLVRLAVKETQYF. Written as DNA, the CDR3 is TGTGCCAGCAGCTTAGTTCGACTAGCGGTTAAAGAGACCCAGTACTTC.

In nucleotides, the CDR3 is TGTGCCAGCAGTTTGTTCGGCGTAGCGGACCAAGAGACCCAGTACTTC. Encoded protein: CASSLFGVADQETQYF. The chain joins TRBV12-3 or TRBV12-4 to TRBJ2-5, with D possibly being TRBD2 (6 bases). Trimming pared 3 bases from V and 0 bases from J, leaving 14 bases between. This CDR3 region has 16 residues.

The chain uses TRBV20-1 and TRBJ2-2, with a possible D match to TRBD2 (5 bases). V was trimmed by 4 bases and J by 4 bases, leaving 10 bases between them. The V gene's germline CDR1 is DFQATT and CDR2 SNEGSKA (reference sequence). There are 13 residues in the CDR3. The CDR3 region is CSAIGLSTGELFF. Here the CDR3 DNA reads TGCAGTGCTATTGGACTCTCCACCGGGGAGCTGTTTTTT.

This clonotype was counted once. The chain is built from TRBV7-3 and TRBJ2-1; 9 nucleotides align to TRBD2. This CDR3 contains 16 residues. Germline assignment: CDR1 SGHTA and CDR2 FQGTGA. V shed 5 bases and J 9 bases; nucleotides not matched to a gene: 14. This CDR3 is CASSILSGREGGEQFF. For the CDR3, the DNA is TGTGCCAGCAGCATCCTCTCCGGGCGGGAGGGGGGTGAGCAGTTCTTC.